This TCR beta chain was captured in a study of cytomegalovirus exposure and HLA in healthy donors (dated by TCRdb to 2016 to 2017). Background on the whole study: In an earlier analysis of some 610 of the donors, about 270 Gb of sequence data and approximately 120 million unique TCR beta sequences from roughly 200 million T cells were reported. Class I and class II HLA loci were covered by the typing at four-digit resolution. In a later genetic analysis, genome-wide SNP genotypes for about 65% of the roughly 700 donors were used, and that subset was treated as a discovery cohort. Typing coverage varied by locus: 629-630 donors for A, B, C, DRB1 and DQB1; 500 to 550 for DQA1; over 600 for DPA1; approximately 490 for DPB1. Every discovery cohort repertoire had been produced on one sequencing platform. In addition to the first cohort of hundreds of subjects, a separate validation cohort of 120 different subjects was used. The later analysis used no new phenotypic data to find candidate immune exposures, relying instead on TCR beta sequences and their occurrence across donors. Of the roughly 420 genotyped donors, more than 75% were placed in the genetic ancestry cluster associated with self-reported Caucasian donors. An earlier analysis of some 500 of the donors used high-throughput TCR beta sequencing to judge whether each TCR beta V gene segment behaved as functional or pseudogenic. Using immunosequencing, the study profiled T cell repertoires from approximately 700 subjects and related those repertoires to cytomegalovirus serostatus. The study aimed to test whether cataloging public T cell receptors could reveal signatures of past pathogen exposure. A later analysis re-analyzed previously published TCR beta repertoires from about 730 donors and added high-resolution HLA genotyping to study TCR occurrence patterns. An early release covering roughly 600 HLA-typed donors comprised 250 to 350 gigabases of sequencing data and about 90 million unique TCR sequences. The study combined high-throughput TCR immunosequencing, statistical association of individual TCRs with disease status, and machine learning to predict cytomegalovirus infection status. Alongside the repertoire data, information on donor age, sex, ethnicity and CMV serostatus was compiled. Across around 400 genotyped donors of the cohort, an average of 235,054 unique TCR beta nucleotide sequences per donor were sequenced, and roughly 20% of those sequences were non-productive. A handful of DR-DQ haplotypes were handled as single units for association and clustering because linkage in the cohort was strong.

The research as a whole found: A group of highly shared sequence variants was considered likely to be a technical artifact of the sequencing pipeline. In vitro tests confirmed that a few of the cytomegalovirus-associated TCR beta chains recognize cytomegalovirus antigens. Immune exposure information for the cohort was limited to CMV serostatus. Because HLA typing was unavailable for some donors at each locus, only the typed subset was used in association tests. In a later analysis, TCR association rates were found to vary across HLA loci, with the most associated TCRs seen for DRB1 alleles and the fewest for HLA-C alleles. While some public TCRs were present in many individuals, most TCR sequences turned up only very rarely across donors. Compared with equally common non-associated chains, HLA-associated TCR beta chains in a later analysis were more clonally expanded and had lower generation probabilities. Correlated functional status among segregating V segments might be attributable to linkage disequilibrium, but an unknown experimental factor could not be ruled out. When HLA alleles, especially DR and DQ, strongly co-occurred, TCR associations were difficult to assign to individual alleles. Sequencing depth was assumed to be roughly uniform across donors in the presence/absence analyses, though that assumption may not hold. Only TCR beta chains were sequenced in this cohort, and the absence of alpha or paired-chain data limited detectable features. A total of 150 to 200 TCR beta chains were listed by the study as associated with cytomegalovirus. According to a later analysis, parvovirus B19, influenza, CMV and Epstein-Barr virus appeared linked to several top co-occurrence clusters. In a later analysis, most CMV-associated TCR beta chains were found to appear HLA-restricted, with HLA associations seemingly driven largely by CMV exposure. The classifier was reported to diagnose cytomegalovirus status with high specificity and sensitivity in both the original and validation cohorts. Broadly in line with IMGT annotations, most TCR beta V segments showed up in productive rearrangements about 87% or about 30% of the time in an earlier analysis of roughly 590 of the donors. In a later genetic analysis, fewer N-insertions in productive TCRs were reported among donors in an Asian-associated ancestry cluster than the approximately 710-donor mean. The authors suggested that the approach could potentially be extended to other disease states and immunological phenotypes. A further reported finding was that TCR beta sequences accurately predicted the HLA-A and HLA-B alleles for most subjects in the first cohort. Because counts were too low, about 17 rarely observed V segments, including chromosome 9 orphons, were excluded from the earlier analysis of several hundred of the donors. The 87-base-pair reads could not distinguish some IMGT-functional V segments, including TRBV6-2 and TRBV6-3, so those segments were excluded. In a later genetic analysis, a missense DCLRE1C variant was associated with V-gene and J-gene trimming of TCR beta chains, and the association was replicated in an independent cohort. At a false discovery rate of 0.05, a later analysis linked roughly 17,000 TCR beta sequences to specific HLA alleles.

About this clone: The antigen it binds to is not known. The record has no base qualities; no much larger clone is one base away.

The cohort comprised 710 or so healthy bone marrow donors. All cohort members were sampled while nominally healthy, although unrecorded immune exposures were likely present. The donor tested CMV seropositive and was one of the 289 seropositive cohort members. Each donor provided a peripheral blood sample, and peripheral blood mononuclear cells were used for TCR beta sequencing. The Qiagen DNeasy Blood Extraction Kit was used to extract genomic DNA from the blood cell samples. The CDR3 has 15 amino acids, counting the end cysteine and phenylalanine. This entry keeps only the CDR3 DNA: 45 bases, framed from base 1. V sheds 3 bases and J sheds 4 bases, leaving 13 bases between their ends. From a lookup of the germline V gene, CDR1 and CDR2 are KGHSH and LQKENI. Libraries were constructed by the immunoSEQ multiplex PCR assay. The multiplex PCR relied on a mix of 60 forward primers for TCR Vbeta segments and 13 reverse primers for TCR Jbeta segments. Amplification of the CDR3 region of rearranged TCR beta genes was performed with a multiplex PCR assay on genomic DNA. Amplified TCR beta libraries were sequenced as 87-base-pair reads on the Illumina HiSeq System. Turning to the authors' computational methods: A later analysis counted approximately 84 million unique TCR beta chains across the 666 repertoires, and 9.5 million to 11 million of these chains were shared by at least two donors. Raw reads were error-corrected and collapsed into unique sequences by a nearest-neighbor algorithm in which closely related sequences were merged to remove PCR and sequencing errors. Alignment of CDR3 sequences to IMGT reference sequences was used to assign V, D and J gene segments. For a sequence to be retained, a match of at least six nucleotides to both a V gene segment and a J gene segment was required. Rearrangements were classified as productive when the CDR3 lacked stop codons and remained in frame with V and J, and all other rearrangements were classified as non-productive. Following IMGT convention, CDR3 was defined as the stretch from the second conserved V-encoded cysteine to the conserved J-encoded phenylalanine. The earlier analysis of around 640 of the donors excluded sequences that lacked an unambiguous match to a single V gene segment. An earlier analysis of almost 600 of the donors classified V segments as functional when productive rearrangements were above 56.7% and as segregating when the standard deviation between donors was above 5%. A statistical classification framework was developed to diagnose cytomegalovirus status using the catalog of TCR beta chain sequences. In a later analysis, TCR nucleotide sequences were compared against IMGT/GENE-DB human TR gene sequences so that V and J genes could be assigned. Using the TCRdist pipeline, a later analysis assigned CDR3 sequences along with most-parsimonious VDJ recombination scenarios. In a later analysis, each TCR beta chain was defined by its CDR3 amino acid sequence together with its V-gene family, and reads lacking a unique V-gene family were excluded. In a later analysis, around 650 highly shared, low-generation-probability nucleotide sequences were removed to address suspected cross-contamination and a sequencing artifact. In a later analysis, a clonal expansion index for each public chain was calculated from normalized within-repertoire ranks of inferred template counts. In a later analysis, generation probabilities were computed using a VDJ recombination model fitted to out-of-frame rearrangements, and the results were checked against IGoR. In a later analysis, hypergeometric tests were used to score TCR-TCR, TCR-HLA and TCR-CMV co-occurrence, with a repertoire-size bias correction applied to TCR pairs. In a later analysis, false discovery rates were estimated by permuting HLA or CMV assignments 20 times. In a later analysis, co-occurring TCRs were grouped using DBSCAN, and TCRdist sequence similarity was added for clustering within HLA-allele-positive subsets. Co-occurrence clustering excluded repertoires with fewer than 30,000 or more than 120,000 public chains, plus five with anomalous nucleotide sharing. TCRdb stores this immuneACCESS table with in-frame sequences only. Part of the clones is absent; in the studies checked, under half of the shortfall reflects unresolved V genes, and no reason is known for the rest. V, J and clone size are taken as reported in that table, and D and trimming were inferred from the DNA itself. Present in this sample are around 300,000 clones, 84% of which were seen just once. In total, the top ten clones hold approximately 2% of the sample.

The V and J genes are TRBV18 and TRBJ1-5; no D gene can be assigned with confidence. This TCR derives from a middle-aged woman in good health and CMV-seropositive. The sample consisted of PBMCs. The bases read TGTGCCAGCTCACCTGCGGTTGGAGGGAATCAGCCCCAGCATTTT. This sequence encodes CASSPAVGGNQPQHF.